The rows below give T cell receptor beta chains drawn from one sample of a study of T cells after yellow fever vaccination. TCRdb re-called the 5' RACE reads with MiXCR, one entry per CDR3 protein. The sample records some 350,000 distinct CDR3 sequences, about 4% being singletons. The material was PBMCs, obtained 5 days after the yellow fever booster vaccination. The receptors were gathered from a man between 18 and 29 years old who received the YFV17D yellow fever vaccine. The CDR3 runs from the conserved cysteine through the conserved F or W. The order of the fields is clone size, J gene, D gene, CDR3 length, V gene, CDR3 DNA, CDR3 protein. D genes are given only for firm matches. Part of the rows lack a size; the others show once, few, many or a class for expanded clones.

. | TRBJ2-1 | TRBD2 | 16 | TRBV10-3 | TGTGCCATCAGTGAGGACACTAGCGGGGGGTTGGATGAGCAGTTCTTC | CAISEDTSGGLDEQFF
few | TRBJ1-5 | . | 15 | TRBV9 | TGTGCCAGCAGCTCGGGGGAACATCCCGATCAGCCCCAGCATTTT | CASSSGEHPDQPQHF
few | TRBJ2-7 | TRBD2 | 12 | TRBV29-1 | TGCAGCGGGTCTAGCGGGGGTTACGAGCAGTACTTC | CSGSSGGYEQYF
few | TRBJ2-5 | . | 14 | TRBV7-2 | TGTGCCAGCAGCCTCGGGGCGACGTTTGAGACCCAGTACTTC | CASSLGATFETQYF
. | TRBJ2-2 | . | 13 | TRBV13 | TGTGCCATCTCACTCGAGAACACCGGGGAGCTGTTTTTT | CAISLENTGELFF
few | TRBJ2-3 | . | 14 | TRBV5-1 | TGCGCCAGCAGCTTTACTATGGTGACAGATACGCAGTATTTT | CASSFTMVTDTQYF
. | TRBJ1-5 | TRBD1 | 13 | TRBV28 | TGTGCCAGCAGGGACAGGGGCGATCAGCCCCAGCATTTT | CASRDRGDQPQHF
. | TRBJ2-2 | . | 12 | TRBV10-3 | TGTGCCATCAGTGAGTCTTCCGGGGAGCTGTTTTTT | CAISESSGELFF
many | TRBJ1-2 | . | 11 | TRBV20-1 | TGCAGTGCTAGTAGTCGGGGTGGCTACACCTTC | CSASSRGGYTF
. | TRBJ1-2 | . | 13 | TRBV12-3/TRBV12-4 | TGTGCCAGCAGTTCTGGGGAAGACTATGGCTACACCTTC | CASSSGEDYGYTF
many | TRBJ1-2 | TRBD1 | 15 | TRBV4-3 | TGCGCCAGCAGCCAAGTGGGGACAGGGTTCTATGGCTACACCTTC | CASSQVGTGFYGYTF
many | TRBJ2-3 | . | 16 | TRBV7-6 | TGTGCCAGCAGCTTCTCCGGGACTCAGTCGGCCGATACGCAGTATTTT | CASSFSGTQSADTQYF
few | TRBJ1-2 | TRBD1 | 14 | TRBV7-2 | TGTGCCAGCAGCCCGACAGGGGACGGTCGTGGCTACACCTTC | CASSPTGDGRGYTF
many | TRBJ1-2 | TRBD1 | 17 | TRBV15 | TGTGCCACCAGCAGATCCCCACCGGGACAGGGGGCCCATGGCTACACCTTC | CATSRSPPGQGAHGYTF
. | TRBJ2-5 | TRBD2 | 15 | TRBV11-2 | TGTGCCAGCAGCCCCTCCTGGGGGGGGCAAGAGACCCAGTACTTC | CASSPSWGGQETQYF
few | TRBJ2-7 | . | 15 | TRBV5-6 | TGTGCCAGCAGCTTCCGGGCCGCGGCCTCCTACGAGCAGTACTTC | CASSFRAAASYEQYF
few | TRBJ2-3 | TRBD2 | 16 | TRBV7-9 | TGTGCCAGCAGCCCCAGAGCGGGGGCCTCGGGAGATACGCAGTATTTT | CASSPRAGASGDTQYF
few | TRBJ1-5 | . | 15 | TRBV20-1 | TGCAGTGCTAGCGAGGGGAGGGGTAGCAATCAGCCCCAGCATTTT | CSASEGRGSNQPQHF
few | TRBJ1-1 | . | 15 | TRBV7-2 | TGTGCCAGCAGCTTTGATCAGGACATGAACACTGAAGCTTTCTTT | CASSFDQDMNTEAFF
many | TRBJ1-1 | . | 15 | TRBV10-3 | TGTGCCATCAGGGACGGGGGGCAGGGCGGCACTGAAGCTTTCTTT | CAIRDGGQGGTEAFF
. | TRBJ2-1 | . | 16 | TRBV4-3 | TGCGCCAGCAGCCAAGATCGGGGGGCTCCCGACGATGAGCAGTTCTTC | CASSQDRGAPDDEQFF
. | TRBJ2-5 | TRBD1 | 14 | TRBV5-4 | TGTGCCAGCAGTTCAAAGGACAGGGGCCAGACCCAGTACTTC | CASSSKDRGQTQYF
. | TRBJ2-5 | TRBD1 | 15 | TRBV24-1 | TGTGCCACCAGTGATGCAACAGGGGGGCTAGAGACCCAGTACTTC | CATSDATGGLETQYF
many | TRBJ1-5 | . | 13 | TRBV6-2/TRBV6-3 | TGTGCCAGCAGTTACTCGGGGAGTCAGCCCCAGCATTTT | CASSYSGSQPQHF
few | TRBJ2-1 | TRBD1 | 16 | TRBV23-1 | TGCGCCAGCAGTCAAGGGCTGGGACAGGGGGCGTATGAGCAGTTCTTC | CASSQGLGQGAYEQFF
few | TRBJ2-4 | . | 14 | TRBV12-3/TRBV12-4 | TGTGCCAGCAGTTTGGAAACCGTCGGAAACATTCAGTACTTC | CASSLETVGNIQYF
. | TRBJ1-4 | . | 14 | TRBV5-1 | TGCGCCAGCAGCTTGGCGAGGGGCCCTGAAAAACTGTTTTTT | CASSLARGPEKLFF
. | TRBJ2-3 | . | 12 | TRBV5-8 | TGTGCCAGCAGTTCCATATCAGATACGCAGTATTTT | CASSSISDTQYF
many | TRBJ1-1 | . | 15 | TRBV7-2 | TGTGCCAGCAGCTTAGCGCAGGGGAAATACACTGAAGCTTTCTTT | CASSLAQGKYTEAFF
few | TRBJ1-2 | . | 17 | TRBV4-1 | TGCGCCAGCAGCCAAGGGTTAAATCGGGTGGTAAACTATGGCTACACCTTC | CASSQGLNRVVNYGYTF
few | TRBJ1-2 | . | 15 | TRBV5-6 | TGTGCCAGCACCGATCCTCATGGAGCTAACTATGGCTACACCTTC | CASTDPHGANYGYTF
once | TRBJ2-3 | . | 14 | TRBV11-2 | TGTGCCAGCAGCTGGGGATCTATCACAGATACGCAGTATTTT | CASSWGSITDTQYF
many | TRBJ2-3 | TRBD2 | 16 | TRBV4-3 | TGCGCCAGCAGCCCTGCTAGCGGGGCCTTCACAGATACGCAGTATTTT | CASSPASGAFTDTQYF
many | TRBJ2-3 | . | 15 | TRBV15 | TGTGCCACCAGCAGAGACCGACGGGCCCCAGATACGCAGTATTTT | CATSRDRRAPDTQYF
few | TRBJ2-5 | TRBD2 | 16 | TRBV20-1 | TGCAGTGCTAGGGTCCTAGCGGGGGGTCACCAAGAGACCCAGTACTTC | CSARVLAGGHQETQYF
. | TRBJ2-3 | . | 12 | TRBV24-1 | TGTGCCACCAGTGATCCGAACCGTCCGCAGTATTTT | CATSDPNRPQYF
. | TRBJ2-4 | . | 13 | TRBV6-5 | TGTGCCAGTGGGGTTGGGCTAGCAAACATTCAGTACTTC | CASGVGLANIQYF
few | TRBJ2-1 | TRBD1 | 16 | TRBV20-1 | TGCAGTGCTAGACCCGACAGGGGTTGGGAACGTAGTGAGCAGTTCTTC | CSARPDRGWERSEQFF
. | TRBJ1-3 | . | 16 | TRBV7-6 | TGTGCCAGCAGCTTAGCAGCGGGTTTTAGTGGAAACACCATATATTTT | CASSLAAGFSGNTIYF
many | TRBJ2-3 | . | 14 | TRBV7-9 | TGTGCCAGCAGCCGACAGATCGCTCCAGGGACGCAGTATTTT | CASSRQIAPGTQYF
many | TRBJ1-1 | . | 14 | TRBV5-1 | TGCGCCAGCAATCAGGGGCCGTCGAACACTGAAGCTTTCTTT | CASNQGPSNTEAFF
once | TRBJ1-4 | . | 18 | TRBV5-1 | TGCGCCAGCAGCTTGGCCCGGCAGGGAATCGCAACTAATGAAAAACTGTCTTTT | CASSLARQGIATNEKLSF
few | TRBJ2-5 | . | 11 | TRBV20-1 | TGCAGTGCCTACTGGACGGGGACCCAGTACTTC | CSAYWTGTQYF
. | TRBJ2-2 | TRBD2 | 17 | TRBV15 | TGTGCCACCAGCAGAGGAACTAGCGGGGGGGCCCACGGGGAGCTGTTTTTT | CATSRGTSGGAHGELFF
. | TRBJ2-5 | . | 16 | TRBV21-1 | TGTGCCAGCGACACCTGGGACAGCGGACGGCGGGAGACCCAGTACTTC | CASDTWDSGRRETQYF
. | TRBJ1-4 | . | 13 | TRBV5-1 | TGCGCCAGCAGCCCCGGGGGAGATGAAAAACTGTTTTTT | CASSPGGDEKLFF